Following are 31 T cell receptor beta chains from one sample sequenced in a study of blood T cell repertoires in COVID-19. Method: immunoSEQ multiplex PCR; TCRdb's copy keeps in-frame clones and lacks some. The sample lists 120,000 or so clones, roughly 84% occurring once. The sample consisted of peripheral blood. Receptors originate from a woman aged 80 or over with acute or convalescent COVID-19.

V is TRBV5-5 and J is TRBJ1-6, with D possibly being TRBD1 (5 bases). Germline V gene sequence: CDR1 SGHKS, CDR2 YYEKEE (reference sequence). Trimming took off 3 bases at V and 8 bases at J, with 12 bases between the two ends. The CDR3 is 14 residues long. CDR3 sequence (DNA): TGTGCCAGCAGCTATCAGGGAAGGGATTCACCCCTCCACTTT. This sequence encodes CASSYQGRDSPLHF.

The CDR3 nucleotides are TGTGCCAGCAGCCCCAGCGGGAGGGCCGCCACCGGGGAGCTGTTTTTT. Its protein product is CASSPSGRAATGELFF. The chain combines TRBV27 with TRBJ2-2; 10 nucleotides line up with TRBD2. In germline, CDR1 is MNHEY, CDR2 SMNVEV (reference sequence). The junction had 8 bases not matched to a gene; V was cut back by 6 bases and J by 4 bases. The CDR3 covers 16 residues.

V usage is TRBV12-3 or TRBV12-4 and J usage is TRBJ2-7, with TRBD1 as a possible D gene (5 bases). The CDR3 is 13 amino acids. The V end lost 5 bases, the J end lost 6 bases, and 14 bases lay between the germline ends. The CDR3 bases are TGTGCCAGCAGTCCCCCAGGGTCGAGCGAGCAGTACTTC. Translation: CASSPPGSSEQYF.

V usage is TRBV4-3 and J usage is TRBJ2-5; weak D call: TRBD2 (5 bases). CDR3 length equals 16 residues. V was shortened by 1 base and J by 2 bases, with 14 bases between the two germline ends. The germline V gene encodes CDR1 LGHNA and CDR2 YSLEER. CDR3 loop: CASSQAEGRAQETQYF. The CDR3 nucleotides read TGCGCCAGCAGCCAAGCCGAGGGCCGGGCACAAGAGACCCAGTACTTC.

The rearrangement joins TRBV4-1 to TRBJ1-1, with TRBD1 matching over 7 bases. This CDR3 is 17 amino acids long. The V gene end was trimmed by 0 bases and the J gene end by 10 bases; junction bases not matched to a gene: 17. The germline CDR1 and CDR2 sequences are MGHRA and YSYEKL. The CDR3 region has the DNA TGCGCCAGCAGCCAAGATCTCGACACAGGGGCGGGGTTGCGAGCTTTCTTT. This encodes CASSQDLDTGAGLRAFF.

The chain employs TRBV6-5 and TRBJ2-5; maybe TRBD1 (5 bases). The V gene's germline CDR1 is MNHEY and CDR2 SVGAGI. CDR3 length: 15 residues. Between the trimmed V and J ends, which lost 6 bases and 5 bases, there was a span of 19 bases. The CDR3 loop reads CASRTTWTLEETQYF. CDR3 DNA: TGTGCCAGCAGAACTACTTGGACACTGGAGGAGACCCAGTACTTC.

This clone was picked up a small number of times. This sequence joins TRBV19 and TRBJ1-5; 9 bases fit TRBD1. This CDR3 spans 16 amino acids. Germline CDR1 is LNHDA and CDR2 is SQIVND (reference sequence). V lost 5 bases to trimming and J lost 4 bases; unmatched junction nucleotides: 9. CDR3: CASSPKTGGSNQPQHF. The CDR3 DNA is TGTGCCAGTAGTCCCAAGACAGGGGGTAGTAATCAGCCCCAGCATTTT.

V gene TRBV5-1 combines with J gene TRBJ1-1; a possible D gene is TRBD1 (6 bases). The ends were cut back, 0 bases at V and 11 bases at J, with 14 bases in the middle. The CDR3 has 13 residues. Germline CDR1 SGHRS, CDR2 YFSETQ. The DNA of the CDR3 is TGCGCCAGCAGCTTGGAGTGGCAGGGGATGGCTTTCTTT. Residues: CASSLEWQGMAFF.

The chain joins TRBV10-3 to TRBJ2-1, with no clear D. The CDR3 loop spans 15 amino acids. The V end lost 3 bases, the J end lost 5 bases, and 14 bases lay between the germline ends. Germline V gene lookup returns CDR1 ENHRY and CDR2 SYGVKD. The CDR3 here is CAISDFGTVHNEQFF. The CDR3 DNA follows: TGTGCCATCAGTGATTTTGGAACAGTTCACAATGAGCAGTTCTTC.

The chain employs TRBV7-9 and TRBJ2-1; 9 positions match TRBD2. Germline CDR1 and CDR2: SEHNR and FQNEAQ (reference sequence). The CDR3 contains 16 residues. V lost 4 bases to trimming and J lost 0 bases; unmatched junction nucleotides: 4. CDR3 in DNA: TGTGCCAGCAGCTCTAGCGGGGCCAGCTCCTACAATGAGCAGTTCTTC. Protein sequence: CASSSSGASSYNEQFF.

This clone was seen once. The rearrangement links TRBV12-5 to TRBJ2-5; no firm D call. Germline-derived CDR1 and CDR2 are LGHNT and FRNRAP. V was trimmed by 7 bases and J by 5 bases, leaving 14 bases between them. There are 13 residues in the CDR3. The CDR3, as DNA: TGTGCTAGTGCCAAGCCACCCGTCGAGACCCAGTACTTC. This encodes CASAKPPVETQYF. Looking up the rest from reference TRBV12-5 and TRBJ2-5 gives the full variable domain: DARVTQTPRHKVTEMGQEVTMRCQPILGHNTVFWYRQTMMQGLELLAYFRNRAPLDDSGMPKDRFSAEMPDATLATLKIQPSEPRDSAVYFCASAKPPVETQYFGPGTRLLVL.

The chain carries TRBV5-1 and TRBJ1-1; the match to TRBD1 covers 7 bases. This CDR3 is built from 14 residues. V shed 4 bases, J shed 1 base, and the junction held 4 bases outside the gene matches. Germline loops: CDR1 SGHRS, CDR2 YFSETQ. CDR3 sequence: CASSDRQGNTEAFF. CDR3 nucleotide sequence: TGCGCCAGCAGCGACCGACAGGGGAACACTGAAGCTTTCTTT.

CDR3 sequence: CASTSGDRYNEQYF. DNA of the CDR3: TGTGCCAGCACCTCGGGGGACCGCTACAACGAGCAGTACTTC. The rearrangement joins TRBV28 to TRBJ2-7, with D maybe TRBD2 (6 bases). V dropped 7 bases and J dropped 5 bases, with 18 bases sitting between them. CDR3 length: 14 amino acids. From germline, CDR1 is MDHEN and CDR2 SYDVKM.

V and J are TRBV7-8 and TRBJ2-7; D perhaps matches TRBD2 (6 bases). V gave up 6 bases and J gave up 3 bases, with 9 bases separating them. Germline V gene sequence: CDR1 SGHVS, CDR2 FQNEAQ. This CDR3 has 12 amino acids. The DNA of the CDR3 is TGTGCCAGCAGTTCGGGACTCTACGAGCAGTACTTC. It encodes CASSSGLYEQYF.

The chain uses TRBV7-8 and TRBJ1-2, with 7 bases aligning to TRBD1. Germline trimming cut 0 bases from V and 8 bases from J; bases unmatched to any gene: 9. This CDR3 is built from 15 residues. Germline assignment: CDR1 SGHVS and CDR2 FQNEAQ. The CDR3 nucleotides read TGTGCCAGCAGCTTAGCTTCCGGGACAGTGGAAGGCTACACCTTC. This translates into CASSLASGTVEGYTF.

This clone was seen a handful of times. The genes are TRBV3-1 (or the pseudogene TRBV3-2) and TRBJ2-7; TRBD2 matches 10 bases. Germline lookup yields CDR1 LGHDT and CDR2 YNNKEL (reference sequence). V shed 4 bases, J shed 1 base, and the junction held 7 bases outside the gene matches. CDR3 length: 16 residues. The CDR3 region is CASSPLSGGGSYEQYF. The CDR3 DNA is TGTGCCAGCAGCCCCCTCAGCGGGGGGGGTTCCTACGAGCAGTACTTC.

V and J are TRBV6-5 and TRBJ1-2; 9 bases are shared with TRBD1. V gave up 4 bases and J gave up 8 bases; unmatched junction bases: 14. Germline V gene sequence: CDR1 MNHEY, CDR2 SVGAGI. The CDR3 consists of 16 residues. The CDR3 sequence is CASSSYPGQGSAGYTF. DNA of the CDR3: TGTGCCAGCAGTTCCTACCCGGGACAGGGCTCGGCGGGCTACACCTTC.

The CDR3, as DNA: TGTGCCACCAGTGGCCCGGGACTAGCGGGAGGCGCGAACACCGGGGAGCTGTTTTTT. Amino acid sequence: CATSGPGLAGGANTGELFF. The rearrangement joins TRBV24-1 to TRBJ2-2; 15 nucleotides agree with TRBD2. The CDR3 is 19 residues long. The J segment lost 0 bases and the V segment lost 5 bases, leaving 6 bases of the junction unmatched. Germline V gene data show CDR1 as KGHDR and CDR2 as SFDVKD.

This rearrangement joins TRBV6-2 or TRBV6-3 to TRBJ2-5, with D possibly TRBD2 on 6 matching bases. This CDR3 has 12 amino acids. Trimming cost V 5 bases and J 7 bases, with 11 bases left between them. Germline-derived CDR1 and CDR2 are MNHEY and SVGEGT. CDR3 sequence: CASSLDGGTQYF. CDR3 bases: TGTGCCAGCAGTCTGGACGGGGGGACCCAGTACTTC.

A note on this clone: Other nucleotide sequences in the sample specify the same CDR3. V gene TRBV9 combines with J gene TRBJ1-2; 7 bases fit TRBD1. CDR3 length equals 14 residues. The junction had 4 bases not matched to a gene; V was cut back by 3 bases and J by 2 bases. Germline CDR1 is SGDLS and CDR2 is YYNGEE. In DNA, the CDR3 is TGTGCCAGCAGCGCCGGGACAGCGAACTATGGCTACACCTTC. Translation: CASSAGTANYGYTF.

V gene TRBV19 combines with J gene TRBJ2-7, with D possibly TRBD2 on 5 matching bases. Trimming took off 5 bases at V and 0 bases at J, with 11 bases between the two ends. Germline V gene data show CDR1 as LNHDA and CDR2 as SQIVND (reference sequence). The CDR3 sequence is 14 residues long. CDR3 coding DNA: TGTGCCAGTAGTCGGGAAAAGAGCTCCTACGAGCAGTACTTC. This translates into CASSREKSSYEQYF. The whole variable domain, remainder taken from reference TRBV19 and TRBJ2-7, is DGGITQSPKYLFRKEGQNVTLSCEQNLNHDAMYWYRQDPGQGLRLIYYSQIVNDFQKGDIAEGYSVSREKKESFPLTVTSAQKNPTAFYLCASSREKSSYEQYFGPGTRLTVT.

The CDR3 DNA is TGCGCCAGCAGCTTGGCCACGGACAGGGGAGGAGAGACCCAGTACTTC. It codes for CASSLATDRGGETQYF. V usage is TRBV5-1 and J usage is TRBJ2-5, with 9 bases aligning to TRBD1. Germline V CDR1 and CDR2: SGHRS, YFSETQ. Unmatched junction bases numbered 7, after V lost 0 bases and J lost 4 bases. The CDR3 extends over 16 amino acids.

This sequence joins TRBV11-2 and TRBJ1-4, with unresolved D. Germline CDR1 reads SGHAT; CDR2 reads FQNNGV. Trimming pared 0 bases from V and 11 bases from J, leaving 10 bases between. The CDR3 totals 13 residues. DNA of the CDR3: TGTGCCAGCAGCTTAGAGACAAGGAGGAAACTGTTTTTT. Translating gives CASSLETRRKLFF.

The chain has TRBV6-2 or TRBV6-3 and TRBJ2-5; a weak D match, TRBD1 (5 bases). Trimming pared 6 bases from V and 0 bases from J, leaving 11 bases between. The CDR3 runs 14 residues. Per the germline V gene, CDR1 is MNHEY and CDR2 is SVGEGT. CDR3 sequence (DNA): TGTGCCAGCAGCCTGACAGAGTACCAAGAGACCCAGTACTTC. It specifies CASSLTEYQETQYF.

The chain has TRBV4-3 and TRBJ1-6; D may be TRBD1 (6 bases). V dropped 0 bases and J dropped 9 bases, with 12 bases sitting between them. The CDR3 consists of 15 residues. The germline CDR1 and CDR2 sequences are LGHNA and YSLEER. CDR3 bases: TGCGCCAGCAGCCAAGATCAGGGGCTAGCTTCACCCCTCCACTTT. Encoded protein: CASSQDQGLASPLHF.

The gene calls are TRBV19 and TRBJ1-3; TRBD1 matches at 7 bases. Germline trimming cut 5 bases from V and 4 bases from J; bases unmatched to any gene: 2. Germline lookup yields CDR1 LNHDA and CDR2 SQIVND (reference sequence). CDR3 length: 13 amino acids. The chain's CDR3 is CASSEGAGNTIYF. The CDR3, as DNA: TGTGCCAGTAGTGAGGGGGCCGGAAACACCATATATTTT.

The V gene is TRBV28, the J gene TRBJ2-1; tentative D call: TRBD1 (6 bases). The CDR3 has 15 amino acids. The V end was cut by 4 bases, the J end by 2 bases, with 12 bases between. Germline CDR1 and CDR2: MDHEN and SYDVKM. Written as DNA, the CDR3 is TGTGCCAGCAGTTACTCCGGGACACCCTACAATGAGCAGTTCTTC. Translating it yields CASSYSGTPYNEQFF. Full variable domain (remainder filled in from reference TRBV28 and TRBJ2-1): DVKVTQSSRYLVKRTGEKVFLECVQDMDHENMFWYRQDPGLGLRLIYFSYDVKMKEKGDIPEGYSVSREKKERFSLILESASTNQTSMYLCASSYSGTPYNEQFFGPGTRLTVL.

The J gene is TRBJ2-1, the V gene TRBV6-2 or TRBV6-3, with a weak D call TRBD1 (5 bases). This CDR3 spans 13 amino acids. With 5 bases removed from V and 3 bases from J, the gap between germline ends came to 8 bases. Germline V gene sequence: CDR1 MNHEY, CDR2 SVGEGT. CDR3 DNA sequence: TGTGCCAGCAGTCGGACAAACTACAATGAGCAGTTCTTC. Translating it yields CASSRTNYNEQFF.

The DNA for the CDR3 is TGTGCCAGCAGTACTAGCGGGAGCGACGAGCAGTACTTC. Its translation is CASSTSGSDEQYF. This chain connects TRBV28 to TRBJ2-7, with 11 positions matching TRBD2. Trimming at V came to 5 bases and at J to 5 bases, leaving 2 bases not matched to a gene. Germline loops: CDR1 MDHEN, CDR2 SYDVKM. The CDR3 consists of 13 residues. Variable domain in full (rest from reference TRBV28 and TRBJ2-7): DVKVTQSSRYLVKRTGEKVFLECVQDMDHENMFWYRQDPGLGLRLIYFSYDVKMKEKGDIPEGYSVSREKKERFSLILESASTNQTSMYLCASSTSGSDEQYFGPGTRLTVT.

The genes are TRBV7-2 and TRBJ2-3, with D tentatively TRBD1 (5 bases). V lost 3 bases, J lost 2 bases, and 12 bases lay in between. The CDR3 extends over 15 amino acids. Germline CDR1 is SGHTA and CDR2 is FQGNSA. The CDR3 here is CASSFSGAPTDTQYF. In DNA form, the CDR3 reads TGTGCCAGCAGCTTTTCTGGGGCGCCCACAGATACGCAGTATTTT.

This chain connects TRBV28 to TRBJ1-5, with D tentatively TRBD1 (5 bases). The CDR3 runs 18 residues. In germline, CDR1 is MDHEN, CDR2 SYDVKM. V lost 5 bases and J 2 bases, leaving 22 bases between the germline ends. CDR3 in amino acids: CASSRLGDGGNRNQPQHF. The CDR3 nucleotides are TGTGCCAGCAGTCGTTTAGGGGACGGGGGGAATCGCAATCAGCCCCAGCATTTT. The whole variable domain, remainder taken from reference TRBV28 and TRBJ1-5, is DVKVTQSSRYLVKRTGEKVFLECVQDMDHENMFWYRQDPGLGLRLIYFSYDVKMKEKGDIPEGYSVSREKKERFSLILESASTNQTSMYLCASSRLGDGGNRNQPQHFGDGTRLSIL.